The 27 T cell receptor beta chains given below trace back to one sample, sequenced in a study of neurological immune-mediated disorders. Each CDR3 protein gets one entry after TCRdb re-called the 5' RACE reads with MiXCR. The profile shows around 30,000 distinct CDR3 sequences, roughly 1.6% of them singletons. Sequencing was carried out using PBMCs. The receptors stem from a woman in her 30s with multiple sclerosis.

This clonotype was picked up many times. V gene TRBV7-2 combines with J gene TRBJ2-3; no clear D gene. There are 14 residues in the CDR3. CDR1 is SGHTA, CDR2 FQGNSA, per germline. Trimming took off 6 bases at V and 2 bases at J, with 12 bases between the two ends. CDR3 protein: CASRSTRNTDTQYF. The CDR3 DNA reads TGTGCCAGCAGGTCGACAAGAAACACAGATACGCAGTATTTT.

Ten or more counts support this clonotype. The chain is built from TRBV7-8 and TRBJ2-7, with D tentatively TRBD2 (6 bases). Per the germline V gene, CDR1 is SGHVS and CDR2 is FQNEAQ. The CDR3 runs 15 residues. With 8 bases removed from V and 6 bases from J, the gap between germline ends came to 23 bases. The CDR3 DNA reads as TGTGCCAGCGCCCGACGGGGGAGGCTAGTGGGCGAGCAGTACTTC. It codes for CASARRGRLVGEQYF.

This clonotype was observed many times. The CDR3 spells CSARDDTAGTDTQYF. CDR3 nucleotide sequence: TGCAGTGCTAGAGATGATACGGCGGGCACAGATACGCAGTATTTT. This rearrangement joins TRBV20-1 to TRBJ2-3, with D uncertain. The CDR3 runs to 15 residues. Germline assignment: CDR1 DFQATT and CDR2 SNEGSKA (reference sequence). V lost 0 bases and J lost 1, with 11 bases in between.

In this sample, this clonotype turned up many times. The rearrangement uses TRBV10-2 and TRBJ2-1; 8 nucleotides align to TRBD2. The V segment lost 5 bases and the J segment 4 bases; nucleotides outside the gene matches: 4. Germline V CDR1 and CDR2: WSHSY, SAAADI. The CDR3 has 14 residues. CDR3 in amino acids: CASSRSGNYNEQFF. DNA for the CDR3: TGCGCCAGCAGTCGTAGCGGGAATTACAATGAGCAGTTCTTC.

This clonotype was seen many times. The rearrangement joins TRBV5-6 to TRBJ1-1; TRBD1 is a possible D gene (6 bases). The CDR3 loop spans 16 amino acids. V lost 4 bases and J lost 1, with 17 bases in between. Germline V lookup: CDR1 SGHDT, CDR2 YYEEEE. CDR3 sequence: CASSLYFRDTNTEAFF. DNA of the CDR3: TGTGCCAGCAGCCTCTACTTCAGGGACACGAACACTGAAGCTTTCTTT.

The table lists this clonotype with many counts. The chain carries TRBV5-1 and TRBJ2-7; tentatively, D is TRBD2 (5 bases). V was shortened by 5 bases and J by 2 bases, with 14 bases between the two germline ends. The CDR3 runs 14 residues. The germline CDR1 and CDR2 sequences are SGHRS and YFSETQ. CDR3 nucleotides: TGCGCCAGCAGGATGACAAGAGGGACCTACGAGCAGTACTTC. Amino acids: CASRMTRGTYEQYF.

This clonotype has a count of ten or more. The chain has TRBV4-2 and TRBJ2-7; a weak D match, TRBD2 (5 bases). The CDR3 extends over 15 amino acids. Germline V gene lookup returns CDR1 LGHNA and CDR2 YNFKEQ. Trimming removed 0 bases from V and 3 bases from J, with 12 bases in between. CDR3 region: CASSQEPARDYEQYF. CDR3 coding DNA: TGTGCCAGCAGCCAAGAGCCTGCGAGGGACTACGAGCAGTACTTC.

This clonotype was picked up many times. The genes are TRBV12-3 or TRBV12-4 and TRBJ2-7; 8 bases line up with TRBD2. This CDR3 is 14 amino acids long. V shed 6 bases, J shed 4 bases, and the junction held 8 bases outside the gene matches. CDR3 bases: TGTGCCAGCAGCATCGGGAGGGCGGGATACGAGCAGTACTTC. This codes for CASSIGRAGYEQYF.

This clonotype was picked up many times. The chain is built from TRBV15 and TRBJ2-7; D unresolved. The CDR3 covers 16 residues. The V end was cut by 0 bases, the J end by 1 base, with 13 bases between. Germline-derived CDR1 and CDR2 are LNHNV and YYDKDF (reference sequence). The CDR3 here is CATSREGTVFSYEQYF. The DNA of the CDR3 is TGTGCCACCAGCAGAGAGGGCACAGTCTTTTCCTACGAGCAGTACTTC.

In this sample, this clonotype turned up many times. The genes are TRBV5-1 and TRBJ2-1; no clear D. This CDR3 is built from 14 residues. Germline values: CDR1 SGHRS, CDR2 YFSETQ. Trimming pared 4 bases from V and 4 bases from J, leaving 12 bases between. As DNA, the CDR3 is TGCGCCAGCAGCCCCTATGGAGATTACAATGAGCAGTTCTTC. It encodes CASSPYGDYNEQFF. Looking up the rest from reference TRBV5-1 and TRBJ2-1 gives the full variable domain: KAGVTQTPRYLIKTRGQQVTLSCSPISGHRSVSWYQQTPGQGLQFLFEYFSETQRNKGNFPGRFSGRQFSNSRSEMNVSTLELGDSALYLCASSPYGDYNEQFFGPGTRLTVL.

This clonotype was observed at least ten times. Here the CDR3 reads CASSLTRGEQYF. The CDR3 DNA is TGTGCCAGCAGCTTAACAAGGGGCGAGCAGTACTTC. V and J are TRBV7-2 and TRBJ2-7; possibly TRBD1 for D (5 bases). The CDR3 totals 12 residues. The germline CDR1 and CDR2 sequences are SGHTA and FQGNSA. Trimming pared 2 bases from V and 6 bases from J, leaving 8 bases between.

This clonotype was counted at least ten times. This rearrangement joins TRBV6-2 or TRBV6-3 to TRBJ2-5; possibly TRBD1 for D (6 bases). This CDR3 spans 15 amino acids. V was shortened by 2 bases and J by 4 bases, with 14 bases between the two germline ends. The germline gives CDR1 MNHEY, CDR2 SVGEGT. The CDR3 region has the DNA TGTGCCAGCAGTTACAAGGGACACAGAGGAGAGACCCAGTACTTC. Its translation is CASSYKGHRGETQYF.

This clonotype is classed as medium-sized. This sequence joins TRBV12-3 or TRBV12-4 and TRBJ1-2; D is perhaps TRBD1 (5 bases). V was trimmed by 5 bases and J by 4 bases, leaving 8 bases between them. The CDR3 consists of 12 residues. CDR3 bases: TGTGCCAGCAGTACCGGGGGCTATGGCTACACCTTC. Encoded protein: CASSTGGYGYTF.

This clonotype was observed at least ten times. The chain has TRBV4-1 and TRBJ2-2; 10 nucleotides line up with TRBD2. Germline CDR1 is MGHRA and CDR2 is YSYEKL. This CDR3 comprises 15 residues. V gave up 1 base and J gave up 5 bases; unmatched junction bases: 1. CDR3 sequence reads: CASSQGLAGTGELFF. For the CDR3, the DNA is TGCGCCAGCAGCCAAGGACTAGCGGGTACCGGGGAGCTGTTTTTT.

The sample holds many counts of this clonotype. The chain couples TRBV12-3 or TRBV12-4 to TRBJ2-1; D possibly corresponds to TRBD2 (5 bases). The length of the CDR3 is 12 residues. V lost 5 bases, J lost 6 bases, and 8 bases lay in between. This CDR3 reads CASSLTSNEQFF. Written as DNA, the CDR3 is TGTGCCAGCAGTCTCACTAGCAATGAGCAGTTCTTC.

This clonotype was counted ten times or more. This sequence joins TRBV4-3 and TRBJ1-1; 7 bases agree with TRBD1. V shed 4 bases, J shed 3 bases, and the junction held 8 bases outside the gene matches. The germline CDR1 and CDR2 sequences are LGHNA and YSLEER. This CDR3 is built from 15 residues. In DNA, the CDR3 is TGCGCCAGCAGCCCTCAGCAGGGGGTGCACACTGAAGCTTTCTTT. As protein: CASSPQQGVHTEAFF.

As for this clonotype: This could be a read error, since a much larger clone is one nucleotide away. As the CDR3 is not closed by the conserved phenylalanine or tryptophan, this likely results from a read error. This chain joins TRBV20-1 and TRBJ2-5; D may correspond to TRBD1 or TRBD2 (5 bases each). Germline V lookup: CDR1 DFQATT, CDR2 SNEGSKA (reference sequence). The V gene lost 7 bases and the J gene lost 4 bases, with 13 bases spanning the gap. This CDR3 has 12 amino acids. CDR3 region: CSGGDPPETQYC. CDR3 DNA sequence: TGCAGTGGAGGGGACCCTCCAGAGACCCAGTACTGC.

This clonotype was observed at least ten times. This chain joins TRBV20-1 and TRBJ1-6, with D possibly being TRBD1 (6 bases). V was clipped by 5 bases and J by 8 bases, with 22 bases between them. CDR1 and CDR2 from the germline V gene are DFQATT and SNEGSKA (reference sequence). The CDR3 sequence is 16 residues long. This CDR3 reads CSALFQTGTSDSPLHF. The CDR3 region has the DNA TGCAGTGCTCTTTTTCAAACCGGGACATCGGATTCACCCCTCCACTTT.

This clonotype was counted at least ten times. The chain links TRBV7-7 to TRBJ2-5; 7 positions match TRBD1. The J segment lost 1 base and the V segment lost 5 bases, leaving 7 bases of the junction unmatched. Per the germline V gene, CDR1 is SSHAT and CDR2 is FNYEAQ (reference sequence). The CDR3 contains 15 residues. Here the CDR3 DNA reads TGTGCCAGCAGCCCCCCCGGGACAGTCCAAGAGACCCAGTACTTC. As protein: CASSPPGTVQETQYF.

This clonotype was picked up many times. The V call is TRBV7-3, the J call TRBJ1-1; 9 bases are shared with TRBD1. This CDR3 has 17 residues. J was trimmed by 6 bases and V by 1 base; bases with no gene match: 12. The germline V gene encodes CDR1 SGHTA and CDR2 FQGTGA. This chain's CDR3 is CASSLRPPGQGVAEAFF. CDR3 DNA sequence: TGTGCCAGCAGCTTAAGGCCCCCGGGACAGGGTGTAGCTGAAGCTTTCTTT.

This clonotype was detected many times. The chain joins TRBV5-5 to TRBJ1-5, with 7 bases aligning to TRBD1. The junction had 6 bases not matched to a gene; V was cut back by 2 bases and J by 1 base. This CDR3 is 16 amino acids long. Germline CDR1 and CDR2: SGHKS and YYEKEE (reference sequence). The CDR3 DNA reads TGTGCCAGCAGCTTTAACTCAGGGGGGAGCAATCAGCCCCAGCATTTT. Translating it yields CASSFNSGGSNQPQHF.

This clonotype was counted many times. The V call is TRBV20-1, the J call TRBJ1-2; D might be TRBD1 (5 bases). The CDR3 runs 12 residues. With 4 bases removed from V and 6 bases from J, the gap between germline ends came to 12 bases. CDR1 and CDR2 (germline): DFQATT, SNEGSKA (reference sequence). The CDR3 DNA sequence: TGCAGTGCTATCAAGGGGAGAGATGGCTACACCTTC. Residues: CSAIKGRDGYTF.

This clonotype has a count of ten or more. The chain combines TRBV7-2 with TRBJ2-2; D might be TRBD1 or TRBD2, each matching 5 bases. V lost 4 bases, J lost 9 bases, and 9 bases lay in between. This CDR3 contains 12 residues. Per the germline V gene, CDR1 is SGHTA and CDR2 is FQGNSA. In DNA form, the CDR3 reads TGTGCCAGCAGCTATGGGACCCGGGAGCTGTTTTTT. It translates to CASSYGTRELFF.

The sample holds many counts of this clonotype. This rearrangement joins TRBV6-2 or TRBV6-3 to TRBJ1-1; 7 bases align to TRBD1. Germline V gives CDR1 MNHEY, CDR2 SVGEGT. This CDR3 comprises 15 residues. The V gene end was trimmed by 5 bases and the J gene end by 4 bases; junction bases not matched to a gene: 10. This chain's CDR3 is CASSPHQGVGTEAFF. CDR3 DNA: TGTGCCAGCAGTCCTCACCAGGGGGTCGGCACTGAAGCTTTCTTT.

This clonotype was detected many times. The chain has TRBV7-8 and TRBJ1-1, with D unclear. The CDR3 length is 14 residues. Germline values: CDR1 SGHVS, CDR2 FQNEAQ. Trimming took 5 bases from V and 5 from J, leaving 15 bases between them. This chain's CDR3 is CASSPQTTGTEAFF. The CDR3 nucleotides read TGTGCCAGCAGCCCTCAGACTACTGGGACTGAAGCTTTCTTT.

This clonotype was observed many times. The chain links TRBV9 to TRBJ1-3; no definite D call. Per germline, CDR1 SGDLS and CDR2 YYNGEE. This CDR3 is built from 15 residues. The ends were cut back, 3 bases at V and 7 bases at J, with 17 bases in the middle. The CDR3 DNA reads TGTGCCAGCAGCGGGCAGAACTCTTATGGTAACACCATATATTTT. This translates into CASSGQNSYGNTIYF.

This clonotype appeared many times. The chain joins TRBV5-1 to TRBJ1-2; 7 bases fit TRBD1. Germline-derived CDR1 and CDR2 are SGHRS and YFSETQ. The V gene end was trimmed by 4 bases and the J gene end by 7 bases; junction bases not matched to a gene: 10. CDR3 length: 14 amino acids. The CDR3: CASSRGDRAGGYTF. The CDR3 DNA reads as TGCGCCAGCAGCCGAGGTGACAGGGCGGGTGGCTACACCTTC.